The subject of this entry is one T cell receptor (beta chain). Its antigen is not yet known. There are no base qualities to consult, and no much larger clone falls within one base. The entire amount of isolated RNA was reverse transcribed using the High Capacity cDNA Reverse Transcription Kit, so the sequenced TCRB transcripts were expressed ones. Survey-depth immunoSEQ sequencing was performed on stem cell-like memory T cell samples, with an average of about 1.01 million total reads per sample. Sorted cells were lysed in RLT buffer and RNA was extracted with DNase-treated RNeasy Micro or Mini kits, depending on cell number. To prevent cross-contamination, every cell subset was processed on its own, while patient and healthy donor samples were processed together. Using the immunoSEQ multiplex PCR, TCRB sequences were amplified from cDNA into 87-bp fragments spanning the CDR3 region. The amplicons were sequenced using the Illumina HiSeq platform. In the paper's pipeline: PCR bias was computationally corrected using synthetic template baselines, reads within Hamming distance 2 were collapsed, and singletons that could not be merged were discarded. Reads were aligned against IMGT so that V, D and J genes, CDR3 length and insertions or deletions at six rearrangement sites could be assigned. Clonotype counts were normalized to sorted cell number within each subset before computing true diversity and Gini coefficients with the tcR R package. The overlap coefficient, calculated on TCRB nucleotide sequences, was used to measure repertoire sharing. In its TCRdb copy, this immuneACCESS table keeps in-frame sequences only and misses some clones. Where compared with another copy, unresolved V genes explain less than half of these, and the others have no known cause. That table furnishes V, J and clone size, whereas the DNA furnished D and trimming. The sample has about 53,000 clones on record, 55% to 75% of them singletons. Approximately 0.3% of the sample comes from the top ten.

At the junction V is shortened by 0 bases and J by 6 bases, with 12 bases in between. The CDR3 contains 15 residues, cysteine and phenylalanine counted. The retained sequence is limited to the CDR3, 45 bases, with the frame set at the first base. For CDR1 and CDR2, the germline V gene lists LGHNT and FRNRAP. The sample originates from a study of beta chain features in type 1 diabetes (dated by TCRdb to about 2018). Turning to the overall study: No differences in mean age, gender distribution, total cell number or subset yield were found between patients and healthy donors. Naive and central memory subsets were obtained from all 30 or so donors, but regulatory and stem cell-like memory subsets were isolated from only 8 patients and roughly eight healthy donors. The study compared the TCRB repertoires of sorted circulating CD4+ T cell subsets in recently diagnosed type 1 diabetes patients with those in matched healthy donors. A total of 107,917,701 sorted cells were examined across all samples, and RNA yield correlated strongly with the number of cells per subset.

The paper's findings and limits, for the study overall: The naive, central memory and regulatory TCRB repertoires appeared to resemble one another more closely among patients than among healthy donors. Because cDNA was sequenced instead of genomic DNA, highly expressing activated cells could be over-represented, though the groups showed no difference in activation or CD3 levels. Shorter templates might have been favored by PCR, but patient and control samples were amplified and corrected together, so both groups would have been affected equally by any skew. HLA sub-analyses involved small numbers of individuals, so any influence of HLA type on TCRB rearrangement remained unresolved. Type 1 diabetes patients showed a moderate but significant shortening of TCRB CDR3 length in all four CD4+ subsets. At VDJ recombination sites, patients with type 1 diabetes made fewer insertions and deleted more nucleotides, a pattern implying thymic rearrangement abnormalities.

From each donor, a single peripheral blood sample of about 116 mL on average was drawn into heparinised tubes. Naive, central memory, regulatory and stem cell-like memory CD4+ T cells were sorted on a BD FACSAria II using a panel including CD45RO, CCR7, CD25, CD127, CD95 and CD27. Purity was above 95% for every sorted population. PBMCs were isolated immediately by Lymphoprep density gradient centrifugation and stained directly without culture. Samples were stained and sorted in pairs, with one healthy donor and one patient per experiment, so that batch effects were minimized. This TCR was sampled from a woman between 25 and 40 years old with type 1 diabetes. Recombination connected TRBV12-5 to TRBJ1-5; TRBD1 is possibly the D segment (6 matching bases). Sequenced input: stem cell memory CD4+ T cells from blood. What this sample's cell subset or site label stands for: stem cell-like memory CD4+ T cells. In nucleotides, the sequence is TGTGCTAGTGGTTTGGTGCCAGGGGAAGTTCAGCCCCAGCATTTT. This encodes CASGLVPGEVQPQHF.